These 18 T cell receptor beta chains originate from one sample sequenced in a study of CD8+ T cells in alopecia areata. Extracted RNA was reverse transcribed, and the resulting cDNA served as sequencing template. Using immunoSEQ multiplex PCR, the repertoire was profiled, and TCRdb retains in-frame clones only, with some absent. The data hold fewer than 40,000 clones, with less than 70% observed a single time. Sequencing was carried out using NKG2D-high CD8+ T cells sorted from blood. The origin of the receptors is a human donor with alopecia areata.

The chain is built from TRBV19 and TRBJ1-1, with a tentative D call TRBD1 (5 bases). The V gene lost 4 bases and the J gene lost 11 bases, with 14 bases spanning the gap. Germline V gene data show CDR1 as LNHDA and CDR2 as SQIVND (reference sequence). The CDR3 spans 12 residues. For the CDR3, the DNA is TGTGCCAGTAGTACCGGGACTTTGGGGGCTTTCTTT. It is translated as CASSTGTLGAFF. Drawing the rest from reference TRBV19 and TRBJ1-1, the complete variable domain is DGGITQSPKYLFRKEGQNVTLSCEQNLNHDAMYWYRQDPGQGLRLIYYSQIVNDFQKGDIAEGYSVSREKKESFPLTVTSAQKNPTAFYLCASSTGTLGAFFGQGTRLTVV.

This clone was observed a few times. The chain combines TRBV4-3 with TRBJ2-7; D call uncertain. CDR1 and CDR2 (germline): LGHNA, YSLEER. The CDR3 runs to 13 residues. Trimming cost V 2 bases and J 5 bases, with 10 bases left between them. The CDR3: CASSQSGPDEQYF. CDR3 nucleotide sequence: TGCGCCAGCAGCCAATCGGGTCCGGACGAGCAGTACTTC.

The rearrangement uses TRBV29-1 and TRBJ1-1, with D possibly matching TRBD1 (5 bases). Germline lookup yields CDR1 SQVTM and CDR2 ANQGSEA. V was pared by 4 bases and J by 1 base, with 16 bases between. The CDR3 spans 15 residues. For the CDR3, the DNA is TGCAGCGTTGTGTTATGGGGCAGGACGAACACTGAAGCTTTCTTT. Amino acid sequence: CSVVLWGRTNTEAFF.

V gene TRBV5-1 combines with J gene TRBJ1-1, with D possibly matching TRBD1 (5 bases). Germline CDR1 SGHRS, CDR2 YFSETQ. The V and J ends lost 1 base and 3 bases respectively, with 13 bases between them. The CDR3 has 15 residues. CDR3 amino acids: CASSLTGGEYTEAFF. The CDR3 DNA follows: TGCGCCAGCAGCTTGACAGGTGGGGAATACACTGAAGCTTTCTTT.

This clone was observed a handful of times. CDR3 in amino acids: CAIRRPGTSGISTDTQYF. The DNA of the CDR3 is TGTGCCATCAGACGTCCCGGGACTAGCGGGATTAGCACAGATACGCAGTATTTT. The chain recombines TRBV10-3 with TRBJ2-3; 13 bases match TRBD2. CDR3 length: 18 amino acids. Germline CDR1 and CDR2: ENHRY and SYGVKD. The ends lost 6 bases at V and 0 bases at J; junction bases unmatched: 9.

This clone was observed a few times. The CDR3 spells CASSQGYSSYNEQFF. CDR3 coding DNA: TGCGCCAGCAGCCAGGGGTACAGCTCCTACAATGAGCAGTTCTTC. The V call is TRBV5-1, the J call TRBJ2-1; D is perhaps TRBD1 (6 bases). Deletions cut 4 bases from V and 0 bases from J, with 11 bases between. The CDR3 extends over 15 amino acids. Germline-derived CDR1 and CDR2 are SGHRS and YFSETQ.

The CDR3 region is CASSDGSGARTQYF. In DNA, the CDR3 is TGCGCCAGCAGTGATGGAAGCGGCGCAAGGACCCAGTACTTC. The chain uses TRBV5-1 and TRBJ2-5; weak D call: TRBD2 (5 bases). The CDR3 contains 14 residues. Germline V CDR1 and CDR2: SGHRS, YFSETQ. Trimming removed 5 bases at V and 7 bases at J, with 18 bases between.

CDR3 loop: CASSYSPRDEQFF. DNA for the CDR3: TGTGCCAGCAGTTACTCTCCGAGGGATGAGCAGTTCTTC. The chain has TRBV6-5 and TRBJ2-1; a possible D gene is TRBD2 (5 bases). Germline V gives CDR1 MNHEY, CDR2 SVGAGI. The CDR3 consists of 13 residues. The germline V and J ends were trimmed by 0 bases and 8 bases, with 8 bases remaining between them.

In DNA form, the CDR3 reads TGCGCCAGCAGCCTGAAGGGTCTTGGCACAGATACGCAGTATTTT. Its translation: CASSLKGLGTDTQYF. The chain recombines TRBV4-1 with TRBJ2-3, with D unresolved. This CDR3 has 15 residues. Germline assignment: CDR1 MGHRA and CDR2 YSYEKL. The V end lost 4 bases, the J end lost 1 base, and 12 bases lay between the germline ends.

The V gene is TRBV4-1, the J gene TRBJ2-1; 10 nucleotides agree with TRBD2. V shed 6 bases, J shed 2 bases, and the junction held 10 bases outside the gene matches. This CDR3 is 17 amino acids long. Germline V gene data show CDR1 as MGHRA and CDR2 as YSYEKL. The chain's CDR3 is CASRGASGSLTYNEQFF. DNA for the CDR3: TGCGCCAGCAGAGGGGCTAGCGGGAGTCTCACCTACAATGAGCAGTTCTTC.

This chain connects TRBV7-3 to TRBJ2-7; 8 bases are shared with TRBD1. V was pared by 5 bases and J by 5 bases, with 8 bases of the junction left unmatched. Per the germline V gene, CDR1 is SGHTA and CDR2 is FQGTGA. CDR3 length equals 14 residues. The CDR3 sequence is CASSPGQGTDEQYF. CDR3 bases: TGTGCCAGCAGCCCAGGACAGGGTACAGACGAGCAGTACTTC.

The gene calls are TRBV5-1 and TRBJ1-1, with D unresolved. The V gene's germline CDR1 is SGHRS and CDR2 YFSETQ. With 4 bases removed from V and 0 bases from J, the gap between germline ends came to 7 bases. CDR3 size: 13 residues. The CDR3 spells CASSQTLNTEAFF. The CDR3 DNA sequence: TGCGCCAGCAGCCAAACCTTGAACACTGAAGCTTTCTTT.

This clone was counted a single time. The chain joins TRBV30 to TRBJ2-1; D possibly corresponds to TRBD1 (5 bases). The CDR3 totals 14 residues. Germline V CDR1 and CDR2: GTSNPN, SVGIG (reference sequence). V lost 1 base and J 2 bases, leaving 9 bases between the germline ends. This chain's CDR3 is CAWSATVTYNEQFF. The CDR3, as DNA: TGTGCCTGGAGTGCGACAGTAACCTACAATGAGCAGTTCTTC.

The genes are TRBV7-8 and TRBJ2-1, with D perhaps given as TRBD1 or TRBD2 (5 bases each). Trimming removed 3 bases at V and 5 bases at J, with 11 bases between. Germline V gene sequence: CDR1 SGHVS, CDR2 FQNEAQ. The CDR3 contains 14 residues. The CDR3 loop reads CASSFRDGNNEQFF. The CDR3 DNA follows: TGTGCCAGCAGCTTCCGGGACGGGAACAATGAGCAGTTCTTC.

CDR3 sequence: CASSSDREVSSPLHF. For the CDR3, the DNA is TGCGCCAGCAGCTCGGACAGGGAAGTGTCTTCACCCCTCCACTTT. The chain has TRBV5-1 and TRBJ1-6; 8 bases map to TRBD1. The ends lost 3 bases at V and 9 bases at J; junction bases unmatched: 8. Germline V gene sequence: CDR1 SGHRS, CDR2 YFSETQ. This CDR3 spans 15 amino acids.

The chain uses TRBV7-9 and TRBJ2-7, with no clear D. From germline, CDR1 is SEHNR and CDR2 FQNEAQ (reference sequence). The CDR3 loop spans 13 amino acids. The germline V and J ends were trimmed by 1 base and 3 bases, with 7 bases remaining between them. CDR3 sequence (DNA): TGTGCCAGCAGCTTAGGTCAGCTCTACGAGCAGTACTTC. Encoded protein: CASSLGQLYEQYF.

The V and J genes are TRBV30 and TRBJ2-7; no firm D call. CDR3 size: 12 residues. Germline lookup yields CDR1 GTSNPN and CDR2 SVGIG (reference sequence). Trimming pared 6 bases from V and 4 bases from J, leaving 13 bases between. The CDR3 nucleotides are TGTGCCTGCCACCAGGAAGGGTACGAGCAGTACTTC. As protein: CACHQEGYEQYF.

This rearrangement joins TRBV4-1 to TRBJ2-1, with D tentatively TRBD2 (5 bases). The germline gives CDR1 MGHRA, CDR2 YSYEKL. The CDR3 contains 17 residues. V lost 5 bases and J 6 bases, leaving 23 bases between the germline ends. The CDR3 sequence: CASSSLAGRSAGNEQFF. The CDR3 DNA reads as TGCGCCAGCAGCTCCCTAGCCGGGCGCTCCGCGGGCAATGAGCAGTTCTTC.